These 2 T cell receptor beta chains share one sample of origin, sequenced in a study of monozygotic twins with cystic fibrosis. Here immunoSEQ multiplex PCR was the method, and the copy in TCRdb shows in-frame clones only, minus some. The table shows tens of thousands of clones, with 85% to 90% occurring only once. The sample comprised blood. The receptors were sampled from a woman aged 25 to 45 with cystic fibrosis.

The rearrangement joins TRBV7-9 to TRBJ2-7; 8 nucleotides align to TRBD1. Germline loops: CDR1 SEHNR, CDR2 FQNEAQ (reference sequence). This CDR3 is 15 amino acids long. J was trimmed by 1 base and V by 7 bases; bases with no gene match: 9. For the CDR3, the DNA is TGTGCCAGCACCCACCCGGACAGGGCATCCTACGAGCAGTACTTC. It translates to CASTHPDRASYEQYF.

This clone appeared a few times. The CDR3 sequence is CSASHGYGYTF. CDR3 in DNA: TGCAGTGCTAGTCATGGCTATGGCTACACCTTC. The chain uses TRBV20-1 and TRBJ1-2; D not certain. The V and J ends lost 3 bases and 4 bases respectively, with 6 bases between them. The germline CDR1 and CDR2 sequences are DFQATT and SNEGSKA (reference sequence). The length of the CDR3 is 11 residues.